The 21 T cell receptor beta chains reported below all come from one sample, sequenced in a study of somatic mutations in cytotoxic T cells in rheumatoid arthritis. The repertoire was sequenced with immunoSEQ multiplex PCR; TCRdb's copy has only in-frame clones and lacks some. The sample has roughly 17,000 clones; 65% to 85% are singletons. Sequencing input: CD8+ T cells sorted from blood. These receptors came from an adult with rheumatoid arthritis.

This chain uses TRBV2 with TRBJ1-6; D unclear. The CDR3 runs to 15 residues. Trimming took 1 base from V and 0 from J, leaving 4 bases between them. CDR1 is SNHLY, CDR2 FYNNEI, per germline. CDR3 nucleotides: TGTGCCAGCAGTGAAGAGAGCTCCTATAATTCACCCCTCCACTTT. Its protein is CASSEESSYNSPLHF. The variable domain in full, completed from reference TRBV2 and TRBJ1-6, reads EPEVTQTPSHQVTQMGQEVILRCVPISNHLYFYWYRQILGQKVEFLVSFYNNEISEKSEIFDDQFSVERPDGSNFTLKIRSTKLEDSAMYFCASSEESSYNSPLHFGNGTRLTVT.

V and J are TRBV6-1 and TRBJ1-1; weak D call: TRBD1 (5 bases). V lost 8 bases and J 7 bases, leaving 20 bases between the germline ends. CDR3 length: 14 amino acids. Looked up from germline, CDR1 is MNHNS and CDR2 is SASEGT. CDR3 sequence reads: CASLPRGGDGEAFF. The CDR3 DNA reads TGTGCCAGCCTACCTCGTGGGGGGGACGGTGAAGCTTTCTTT.

This clone was observed once. This sequence joins TRBV7-6 and TRBJ2-7; 13 nucleotides line up with TRBD2. J lost 1 base, V lost 5 bases, and 5 bases had no gene match. Germline loops: CDR1 SGHVS, CDR2 FNYEAQ. This CDR3 region has 16 residues. The CDR3 spells CASSTPTSGGSYEQYF. The CDR3 DNA sequence: TGTGCCAGCAGCACGCCGACTAGCGGGGGGTCCTACGAGCAGTACTTC.

This clone was detected once. V and J are TRBV5-1 and TRBJ2-3, with D possibly TRBD2 on 5 matching bases. Trimming left V 4 bases short and J 0 bases short, with 12 bases between. This CDR3 is built from 15 residues. The V gene's germline CDR1 is SGHRS and CDR2 YFSETQ. The CDR3 DNA reads TGCGCCAGCAGCATCCGGGGTACTAGCACAGATACGCAGTATTTT. This sequence encodes CASSIRGTSTDTQYF.

This chain connects TRBV11-2 to TRBJ2-7, with D maybe TRBD2 (7 bases). V lost 5 bases, J lost 3 bases, and 20 bases lay in between. CDR3 length: 16 residues. From germline, CDR1 is SGHAT and CDR2 FQNNGV. The CDR3 coding sequence is TGTGCCAGCAGCCCCCGACCACGGGGGGCATTCTACGAGCAGTACTTC. Translated: CASSPRPRGAFYEQYF.

The rearrangement joins TRBV7-9 to TRBJ1-1; possibly TRBD1 for D (5 bases). The CDR3 is 15 amino acids. Per the germline V gene, CDR1 is SEHNR and CDR2 is FQNEAQ (reference sequence). Trimming took 5 bases from V and 0 from J, leaving 13 bases between them. Here the CDR3 DNA reads TGTGCCAGCAGCCCCAGACAGACCATGAACACTGAAGCTTTCTTT. This gives the protein CASSPRQTMNTEAFF.

The gene calls are TRBV15 and TRBJ2-5; 7 positions match TRBD2. With V trimmed by 0 bases and J by 4 bases, 14 bases remained unmatched. The V gene's germline CDR1 is LNHNV and CDR2 YYDKDF (reference sequence). The CDR3 has 18 amino acids. CDR3 region: CATSRDGGDFEAGETQYF. DNA of the CDR3: TGTGCCACCAGCAGAGATGGGGGGGACTTCGAGGCGGGAGAGACCCAGTACTTC.

V and J are TRBV19 and TRBJ1-2; a weak D match, TRBD1 (5 bases). Deletions cut 9 bases from V and 8 bases from J, with 7 bases between. CDR3 length equals 9 residues. Germline lookup yields CDR1 LNHDA and CDR2 SQIVND (reference sequence). CDR3 nucleotides: TGTGCCAGCGGGGGGGGCTACACCTTC. It is translated as CASGGGYTF.

The chain carries TRBV4-1 and TRBJ2-3, with TRBD2 matching over 7 bases. Trimming at V came to 1 base and at J to 2 bases, leaving 9 bases not matched to a gene. The CDR3 runs to 17 residues. Germline V gene lookup returns CDR1 MGHRA and CDR2 YSYEKL. The CDR3 loop is CASSQGTLAELTDTQYF. In nucleotides, the CDR3 is TGCGCCAGCAGCCAAGGGACGCTAGCGGAACTCACAGATACGCAGTATTTT.

Here the CDR3 reads CASSLSGALTVGYTF. The CDR3 coding sequence is TGTGCCAGCAGTTTATCAGGGGCCCTGACGGTTGGCTACACCTTC. The chain recombines TRBV27 with TRBJ1-2; TRBD1 is a possible D gene (5 bases). This CDR3 contains 15 residues. The germline V and J ends were trimmed by 0 bases and 7 bases, with 15 bases remaining between them. CDR1 MNHEY and CDR2 SMNVEV come from the germline V gene (reference sequence).

The genes are TRBV7-2 and TRBJ2-7; 7 nucleotides align to TRBD1. Trimming cost V 5 bases and J 1 base; bases outside gene matches: 11. Per the germline V gene, CDR1 is SGHTA and CDR2 is FQGNSA. This CDR3 comprises 16 residues. The CDR3 DNA is TGTGCCAGCAGCCCGGTGACAGGGTCTGCTTCCTACGAGCAGTACTTC. Protein sequence: CASSPVTGSASYEQYF.

The chain links TRBV7-2 to TRBJ2-7; D unclear. CDR3 length: 11 amino acids. CDR1 SGHTA and CDR2 FQGNSA come from the germline V gene. The V gene lost 5 bases and the J gene lost 4 bases, with 6 bases spanning the gap. As DNA, the CDR3 is TGTGCCAGCAGCCCCCGTTACGAGCAGTACTTC. Its translation is CASSPRYEQYF.

This chain links TRBV28 with TRBJ2-7, with D unresolved. V shed 2 bases and J shed 1 base, with 9 bases lying between them. The CDR3 is 14 amino acids. Germline V CDR1 and CDR2: MDHEN, SYDVKM. In DNA form, the CDR3 reads TGTGCCAGCAGTTTACTTGAGGAGTCCTACGAGCAGTACTTC. Encoded protein: CASSLLEESYEQYF.

The table lists this clone with a few counts. The DNA of the CDR3 is TGTGCCAGCAGGAAACGGGGCACTGAAGCTTTCTTT. It translates to CASRKRGTEAFF. The rearrangement uses TRBV13 and TRBJ1-1; D gene uncertain. V gave up 6 bases and J gave up 4 bases, with 9 bases separating them. This CDR3 is 12 amino acids long. Germline V lookup: CDR1 PRHDT, CDR2 FYEKMQ (reference sequence). Drawing the rest from reference TRBV13 and TRBJ1-1, the complete variable domain is AAGVIQSPRHLIKEKRETATLKCYPIPRHDTVYWYQQGPGQDPQFLISFYEKMQSDKGSIPDRFSAQQFSDYHSELNMSSLELGDSALYFCASRKRGTEAFFGQGTRLTVV.

The chain has TRBV7-6 and TRBJ2-2; no clear D. The germline gives CDR1 SGHVS, CDR2 FNYEAQ. V lost 6 bases and J 2 bases, leaving 19 bases between the germline ends. The CDR3 contains 17 residues. CDR3 bases: TGTGCCAGCAGACTCCAGGCGCAAGACTCAAACACCGGGGAGCTGTTTTTT. This translates into CASRLQAQDSNTGELFF.

This sequence joins TRBV27 and TRBJ2-1, with 8 bases fitting TRBD2. The CDR3 extends over 15 amino acids. Trimming took 6 bases from V and 0 from J; bases not matched to a gene: 4. Germline loops: CDR1 MNHEY, CDR2 SMNVEV (reference sequence). The CDR3 DNA reads TGTGCCAGCAGCAAAGGGACTAGCTCCTACAATGAGCAGTTCTTC. Translation gives CASSKGTSSYNEQFF.

This clone was counted only a few times. The chain couples TRBV5-1 to TRBJ2-3, with D uncertain. The CDR3 contains 14 residues. Germline CDR1 SGHRS, CDR2 YFSETQ. Trimming cost V 4 bases and J 0 bases, with 9 bases left between them. CDR3 DNA sequence: TGCGCCAGCAGCCGTTTTGACAGCACAGATACGCAGTATTTT. Translating gives CASSRFDSTDTQYF.

The chain couples TRBV6-4 to TRBJ2-2, with D perhaps TRBD2 (5 bases). The CDR3 extends over 13 amino acids. Between the trimmed V and J ends, which lost 2 bases and 4 bases, there was a span of 5 bases. Per germline, CDR1 MRHNA and CDR2 SNTAGT. The CDR3 bases are TGTGCCAGCAGTGACAGCGGCACCGGGGAGCTGTTTTTT. Encoded protein: CASSDSGTGELFF.

The genes are TRBV4-1 and TRBJ1-6; 8 positions match TRBD1. Germline V CDR1 and CDR2: MGHRA, YSYEKL. V trimming: 3 bases; J trimming: 5 bases; junction bases outside the gene matches: 9. The CDR3 has 17 residues. CDR3 bases: TGCGCCAGCAGCCACCCTAGAGGACAGGGTGATAATTCACCCCTCCACTTT. It yields the protein CASSHPRGQGDNSPLHF.

The chain carries TRBV4-1 and TRBJ1-1; 9 nucleotides agree with TRBD1. The CDR3 extends over 15 amino acids. Germline values: CDR1 MGHRA, CDR2 YSYEKL. With V trimmed by 3 bases and J by 0 bases, 2 bases remained unmatched. In nucleotides, the CDR3 is TGCGCCAGCAGCCAGGACAGGGGCTTGAACACTGAAGCTTTCTTT. Residues: CASSQDRGLNTEAFF.

This clone has a handful of counts. The chain is built from TRBV5-4 and TRBJ2-7; D possibly corresponds to TRBD1 (6 bases). In germline, CDR1 is SGHNT, CDR2 YYREEE (reference sequence). Trimming shortened V by 0 bases and J by 0 bases, and 10 bases separated the two germline ends. This CDR3 contains 15 residues. CDR3 region: CASSLEQGLSYEQYF. DNA for the CDR3: TGTGCCAGCAGCTTGGAACAGGGTCTCTCCTACGAGCAGTACTTC.